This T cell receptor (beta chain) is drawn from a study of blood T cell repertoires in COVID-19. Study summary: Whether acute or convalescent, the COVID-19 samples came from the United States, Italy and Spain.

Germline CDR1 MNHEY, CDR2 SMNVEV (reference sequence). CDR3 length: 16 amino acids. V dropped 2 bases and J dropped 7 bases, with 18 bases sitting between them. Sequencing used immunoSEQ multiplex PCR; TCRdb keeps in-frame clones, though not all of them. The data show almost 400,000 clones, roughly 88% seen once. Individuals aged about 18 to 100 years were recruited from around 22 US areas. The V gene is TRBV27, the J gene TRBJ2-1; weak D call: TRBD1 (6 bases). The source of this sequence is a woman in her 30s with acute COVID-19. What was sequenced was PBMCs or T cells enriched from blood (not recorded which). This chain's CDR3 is CASSLEMQGRGNEQFF. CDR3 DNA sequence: TGTGCCAGCAGTTTAGAAATGCAGGGGCGAGGGAATGAGCAGTTCTTC.